The rows below give T cell receptor beta chains drawn from one sample of a study of T cell responses to AZD1222 COVID-19 vaccine. Here immunoSEQ multiplex PCR was the method, and the copy in TCRdb shows in-frame clones only, minus some. The sample holds over 100,000 clones, roughly 88% seen once. The sample was peripheral blood, taken 28 days after the second AZD1222 dose. The receptors here all came from an adult who received the AZD1222 COVID-19 vaccine. The CDR3 runs from the conserved cysteine through the conserved F or W. A D gene is named only where the DNA matches it firmly. Size tells how often a clone was seen (once, few, many) or the class of an expanded clone, and some rows leave it out.

length	D	J	size	V	DNA	CDR3
13	.	TRBJ1-4	.	TRBV28	TGTGCCAGCAGTTTGTCCGGTAATGAAAAACTGTTTTTT	CASSLSGNEKLFF
18	TRBD2	TRBJ2-2	.	TRBV3-1/TRBV3-2	TGTGCCAGCAGCCAAGTGTCTAGCGGGTGGCCGTGGACCGGGGAGCTGTTTTTT	CASSQVSSGWPWTGELFF
17	TRBD2	TRBJ2-5	.	TRBV5-1	TGCGCCAGCAGCTTATCCCTAGCGGGACTGGTACAAGAGACCCAGTACTTC	CASSLSLAGLVQETQYF
15	.	TRBJ2-3	.	TRBV24-1	TGTGCCACCAGTGATAGTGGTCGGGCCTCAGATACGCAGTATTTT	CATSDSGRASDTQYF
12	.	TRBJ1-1	.	TRBV12-3/TRBV12-4	TGTGCCAGCAGTAGGGGAAACACTGAAGCTTTCTTT	CASSRGNTEAFF
14	TRBD2	TRBJ2-7	.	TRBV28	TGTGCCAGCAGTTTCGGAGGGACTAGCTCCGAGCAGTACTTC	CASSFGGTSSEQYF
12	.	TRBJ2-2	.	TRBV19	TGTGCCAGTAGTCCGGACGGCGGGGAGCTGTTTTTT	CASSPDGGELFF
16	.	TRBJ2-3	.	TRBV18	TGTGCCAGCTCACCCACACAGTCCCTTAGCACAGATACGCAGTATTTT	CASSPTQSLSTDTQYF
16	.	TRBJ2-1	.	TRBV7-6	TGTGCCAGCAGCTTAGGGGGGTTGACCTCCTACAATGAGCAGTTCTTC	CASSLGGLTSYNEQFF
13	TRBD1	TRBJ1-2	.	TRBV29-1	TGCAGCGTCGACAGGGAGGAGGACTATGGCTACACCTTC	CSVDREEDYGYTF
15	.	TRBJ2-3	.	TRBV5-6	TGTGCCAGCAGCCCGGTCCCGGGACGGCCAGATACGCAGTATTTT	CASSPVPGRPDTQYF
13	.	TRBJ2-7	.	TRBV4-1	TGCGCCAGCAGCCAAGGATTCAAGTACGAGCAGTACTTC	CASSQGFKYEQYF
14	.	TRBJ2-6	.	TRBV6-6	TGTGCCAGCGCTCCAAGAGGGGAGGCCAACGTCCTGACTTTC	CASAPRGEANVLTF
18	.	TRBJ1-3	.	TRBV21-1	TGTGCCAGCAGCGGGACAGACTGCCTGCGAAACTCTGGAAACACCATATATTTT	CASSGTDCLRNSGNTIYF
15	TRBD1	TRBJ2-3	.	TRBV27	TGTGCCAGCAGTTTAAGCAGGGGGCGTTCGGATACGCAGTATTTT	CASSLSRGRSDTQYF
17	TRBD1	TRBJ1-5	.	TRBV27	TGTGCCAGCAATCTCCCCTCGCTACAGGGGAGCAATCAGCCCCAGCATTTT	CASNLPSLQGSNQPQHF
13	.	TRBJ2-1	few	TRBV6-1	TGTGCCAGCAGTGAAACAGCCTACAATGAGCAGTTCTTC	CASSETAYNEQFF
16	TRBD1	TRBJ1-5	.	TRBV5-6	TGTGCCAGCAGCTTATTGACAGGGCTAGGGGAGCAGCCCCAGCATTTT	CASSLLTGLGEQPQHF
16	.	TRBJ2-1	.	TRBV5-6	TGTGCCAGCAGCTGGGGAACAGGAAACTCCTACAATGAGCAGTTCTTC	CASSWGTGNSYNEQFF
15	TRBD2	TRBJ2-7	few	TRBV6-5	TGTGCCAGCAGCCCCTGGGGGGGACTAGCCTACGAGCAGTACTTC	CASSPWGGLAYEQYF
13	.	TRBJ2-7	.	TRBV18	TGTGCCAGCTCGGCAGGGAGCTCCTACGAGCAGTACTTC	CASSAGSSYEQYF
12	.	TRBJ2-7	.	TRBV2	TGTGCCACCACCTTGGGGGCCTACGAGCAGTACTTC	CATTLGAYEQYF
16	TRBD1	TRBJ1-5	.	TRBV19	TGTGCCAGTAGTCCGCGACAGGGAGACGGCAATCAGCCCCAGCATTTT	CASSPRQGDGNQPQHF
14	TRBD1	TRBJ1-2	few	TRBV4-1	TGCGCCAGCAGCGGAACAGGGGTCAACTATGGCTACACCTTC	CASSGTGVNYGYTF
14	TRBD1	TRBJ1-5	.	TRBV5-8	TGTGCCAGCAGCACGGACAGGGGTGGGCAGCCCCAGCATTTT	CASSTDRGGQPQHF
14	.	TRBJ2-3	.	TRBV5-1	TGCGCCAGCAGCTTGCAGGGGACCACAGATACGCAGTATTTT	CASSLQGTTDTQYF
21	TRBD2	TRBJ2-7	.	TRBV13	TGTGCCAGCAGCTTAGGCGACCCGGGACTAGCGGGATTCTTCGCCTCCTACGAGCAGTACTTC	CASSLGDPGLAGFFASYEQYF
13	.	TRBJ2-2	once	TRBV25-1	TGTGCCAGCAGTGATCTAGCTTCTGGGGAGCTGTTTTTT	CASSDLASGELFF
13	TRBD1	TRBJ1-2	.	TRBV18	TGTGCCAGCTCTGACAGGGGTTCCTATGGCTACACCTTC	CASSDRGSYGYTF
14	TRBD1	TRBJ1-2	.	TRBV5-1	TGCGCCAGCAGCTTTGGGACGGGACAGAATGGCTACACCTTC	CASSFGTGQNGYTF
16	.	TRBJ2-7	once	TRBV11-3	TGTGCCAGCAGCTCTAGCCGCGGGGTACCCTTCTACGAGCAGTACTTC	CASSSSRGVPFYEQYF
14	.	TRBJ1-5	.	TRBV18	TGTGCCAGCTCGCAAGGACAGAGATATCAGCCCCAGCATTTT	CASSQGQRYQPQHF
13	.	TRBJ2-5	.	TRBV12-3/TRBV12-4	TGTGCCAGCAGCCCAGCCTTCCAAGAGACCCAGTACTTC	CASSPAFQETQYF
17	.	TRBJ1-3	.	TRBV7-9	TGTGCCAGCAGCGAATCTTCCGGAGGGAGCTCTGGAAACACCATATATTTT	CASSESSGGSSGNTIYF
16	TRBD2	TRBJ2-7	.	TRBV5-4	TGTGCCAGCAGCTGGGGGGGAAGCGGGTCTTTCTACGAGCAGTACTTC	CASSWGGSGSFYEQYF
15	TRBD2	TRBJ2-7	.	TRBV28	TGTGCCAGCAGTTCAGCGGGGGGGGGAAGCTACGAGCAGTACTTC	CASSSAGGGSYEQYF
14	.	TRBJ1-1	once	TRBV15	TGTGCCACCAGCAGAGTTACCTTTAACACTGAAGCTTTCTTT	CATSRVTFNTEAFF
14	TRBD2	TRBJ2-1	.	TRBV3-1/TRBV3-2	TGTGCCAGCAGCCAAGAGGGACTATACAATGAGCAGTTCTTC	CASSQEGLYNEQFF
14	.	TRBJ1-2	.	TRBV4-1	TGCGCCAGCAGCCAAGAGCAAAGCGACAATGGCTACACCTTC	CASSQEQSDNGYTF
14	.	TRBJ1-4	.	TRBV5-1	TGCGCCAGCAGCTTGCAGGGTAGCGATGAAAAACTGTTTTTT	CASSLQGSDEKLFF
15	.	TRBJ1-1	.	TRBV7-6	TGTGCCAGCAGCTTAGCGAACAGCATGAACACTGAAGCTTTCTTT	CASSLANSMNTEAFF
16	TRBD2	TRBJ2-3	.	TRBV2	TGTGCCAGCAGATACGGACTAGCGGGAGAGGTAGATACGCAGTATTTT	CASRYGLAGEVDTQYF
16	TRBD1	TRBJ1-6	.	TRBV4-2	TGTGCCAGCAGCCAAGATCTGACAGGGAATAATTCACCCCTCCACTTT	CASSQDLTGNNSPLHF
16	.	TRBJ1-1	.	TRBV21-1	TGTGCCAGCAGCAAGGGACAGACCTACATGAACACTGAAGCTTTCTTT	CASSKGQTYMNTEAFF
12	.	TRBJ2-2	.	TRBV9	TGTGCCAGCAGCGTAGTACCCGGGGAGCTGTTTTTT	CASSVVPGELFF
16	.	TRBJ1-4	.	TRBV18	TGTGCCAGCTCACCGGCCAAACAGGGCCCAAATGAAAAACTGTTTTTT	CASSPAKQGPNEKLFF
14	.	TRBJ2-7	.	TRBV6-5	TGTGCCAGCAGTACCAGGGACCACAACTACGAGCAGTACTTC	CASSTRDHNYEQYF
14	TRBD1	TRBJ2-1	.	TRBV4-2	TGTGCCAGCAGCCAACGGGACAGAAACAATGAGCAGTTCTTC	CASSQRDRNNEQFF
11	.	TRBJ2-3	.	TRBV7-9	TGTGCCAGCAGCCAGGTAGATACGCAGTATTTT	CASSQVDTQYF
15	.	TRBJ1-5	.	TRBV6-5	TGTGCCAGCAGTCTGGGGGCTGGTGGCAATCAGCCCCAGCATTTT	CASSLGAGGNQPQHF
14	.	TRBJ1-4	.	TRBV18	TGTGCCAGCTCTCGTACAGTGAGTCATGAAAAACTGTTTTTT	CASSRTVSHEKLFF
12	.	TRBJ2-7	.	TRBV3-1/TRBV3-2	TGTGCCAGCAGCCAAGGGGGTTTCCTGCAGTACTTC	CASSQGGFLQYF
16	.	TRBJ2-3	.	TRBV27	TGTACCAGCAGTTGTGGACCACCGTCGTGGGAAGATACGCAGTATTTT	CTSSCGPPSWEDTQYF
15	.	TRBJ1-1	.	TRBV11-2	TGTGCCAGCAGCTCCCGACGCGGATTGAACACTGAAGCTTTCTTT	CASSSRRGLNTEAFF